This TCR beta chain emerged from a study of regulatory T cells in long-lasting Graves disease. The study, taken as a whole, reports: The study examined only peripheral blood, not thyroid tissue. The study found persistent patients shared more public clonotypes (fewer than 3,000) than new patients (over 900).

Remarks on this clonotype: Its antigen remains unidentified.

The TCR beta library used iRepertoire HTBI primers with Arm-PCR amplification of CDR3. Original methodology: Identification across samples found 62 TRBV and over 12 TRBJ segments. TCRdb reprocessed the multiplex PCR reads with MiXCR, giving one entry per CDR3 protein. The V and J calls follow TCRdb's processing rather than the paper's. The sample yields 350,000 to 500,000 distinct CDR3 sequences, under 25% seen once. This sample's time point: persistent/refractory GD, antithyroid drugs over 5 years with positive TRAb. From RNA extracted from PBMCs, the TCR library was made. Patients hailed from an endocrinology department in Xi'an, China. The germline CDR1 and CDR2 sequences are SQVTM and ANQGSEA. The CDR3 contains 12 residues. Trimming cost V 3 bases and J 8 bases; bases outside gene matches: 3.

The chain recombines TRBV29-1 with TRBJ2-3; 9 bases agree with TRBD1. This clonotype originated in a female donor with Graves disease. Sample: peripheral blood mononuclear cells (PBMCs), taken when the disease was refractory, from a patient treated with antithyroid drugs. CDR3 in DNA: TGCAGCGTTGATTCGGACAGGGGTACGCAGTATTTT. Residues: CSVDSDRGTQYF.